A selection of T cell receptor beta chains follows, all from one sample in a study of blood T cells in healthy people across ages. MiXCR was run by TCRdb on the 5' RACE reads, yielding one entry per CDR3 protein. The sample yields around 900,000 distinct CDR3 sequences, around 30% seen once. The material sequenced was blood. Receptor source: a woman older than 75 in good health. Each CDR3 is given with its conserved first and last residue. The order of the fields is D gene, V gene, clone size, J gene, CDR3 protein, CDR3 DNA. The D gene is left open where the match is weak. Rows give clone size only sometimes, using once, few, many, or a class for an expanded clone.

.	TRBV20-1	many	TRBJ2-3	CSARVVDTQYF	TGCAGTGCTAGAGTTGTAGATACGCAGTATTTT
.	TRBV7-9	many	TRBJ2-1	CASSLASTSKFF	TGTGCCAGCAGCTTAGCGTCGACTAGTAAGTTCTTC
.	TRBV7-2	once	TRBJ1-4	CASSLGGTEKRFF	TGTGCCAGCAGCTTAGGAGGTACTGAAAAACGGTTTTTT
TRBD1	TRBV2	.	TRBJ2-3	CASSGTGLGDTQYF	TGTGCCAGCAGTGGGACAGGTCTGGGAGATACGCAGTATTTT
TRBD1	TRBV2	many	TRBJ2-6	CASKDRARFSGANVLTF	TGTGCCAGTAAAGACAGGGCCAGATTCTCTGGGGCCAACGTCCTGACTTTC
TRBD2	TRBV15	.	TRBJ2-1	CATSRDRGGAWNEQFF	TGTGCCACCAGCAGAGATCGGGGGGGGGCCTGGAATGAGCAGTTCTTC
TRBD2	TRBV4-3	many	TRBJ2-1	CASSRERGPYNEQFF	TGCGCCAGCAGCCGCGAGCGGGGTCCCTACAATGAGCAGTTCTTC
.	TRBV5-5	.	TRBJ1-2	CASSSGQLTNYGYTF	TGTGCCAGCAGCAGCGGACAGCTAACTAACTATGGCTACACCTTC
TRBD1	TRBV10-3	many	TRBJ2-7	CAISEGQGGQFGFYEQYF	TGTGCCATCAGTGAGGGACAGGGGGGACAGTTTGGGTTTTACGAGCAGTACTTC
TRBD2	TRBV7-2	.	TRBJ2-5	CASSSSGVDNEQYF	TGTGCCAGCAGCTCTAGCGGGGTCGACAATGAGCAGTACTTC
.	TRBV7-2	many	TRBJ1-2	CASSLAPHGYTF	TGTGCCAGCAGCTTAGCGCCCCATGGCTACACCTTC
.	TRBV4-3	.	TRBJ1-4	CASSLRAGFNEKLFF	TGCGCCAGCAGCCTAAGAGCGGGTTTTAATGAAAAACTGTTTTTT
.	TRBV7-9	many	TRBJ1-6	CASSFRDSSPLHF	TGTGCCAGCAGCTTCAGGGATTCTTCACCCCTCCACTTT
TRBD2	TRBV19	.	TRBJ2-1	CASSMGLGSSYNEQFF	TGTGCCAGTAGTATGGGACTAGGGAGCTCCTACAATGAGCAGTTCTTC
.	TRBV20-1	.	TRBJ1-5	CSASYRTDLRNQPQHF	TGCAGTGCTTCTTACAGGACAGACCTTAGGAATCAGCCCCAGCATTTT
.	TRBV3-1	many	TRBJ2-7	CASRQEGYEQYF	TGTGCCAGCCGTCAGGAGGGCTACGAGCAGTACTTC
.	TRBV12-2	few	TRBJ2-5	CASRLAGAEPIAQETQYF	TGTGCAAGTCGCTTAGCCGGCGCAGAGCCGATAGCACAAGAGACCCAGTACTTC
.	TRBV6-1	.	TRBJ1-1	CASSPRGGNTEAFF	TGTGCCAGCAGCCCCAGGGGAGGGAACACTGAAGCTTTCTTT
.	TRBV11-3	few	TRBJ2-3	CASSPGHTDTQYF	TGTGCCAGCAGCCCGGGTCACACAGATACGCAGTATTTT
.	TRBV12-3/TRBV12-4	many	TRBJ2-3	CASRGGVATNTDTQYF	TGTGCCAGCAGGGGGGGAGTCGCGACCAACACAGATACGCAGTATTTT
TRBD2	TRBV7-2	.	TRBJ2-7	CASSLAAGDEQYF	TGTGCCAGCAGCCTCGCTGCGGGGGACGAGCAGTACTTC
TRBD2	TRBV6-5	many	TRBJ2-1	CASSEGLAGPDEQFF	TGTGCCAGCAGCGAGGGACTAGCGGGACCCGATGAGCAGTTCTTC
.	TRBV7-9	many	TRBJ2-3	CASSPQVSTDTQYF	TGTGCCAGCAGCCCACAGGTTTCCACAGATACGCAGTATTTT
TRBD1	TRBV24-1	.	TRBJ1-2	CATSDFSGGGYTF	TGTGCCACCAGTGATTTTTCAGGGGGAGGCTACACCTTC
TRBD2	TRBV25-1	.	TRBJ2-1	CASGAGGPLRSHNEQFF	TGTGCCAGCGGAGCGGGGGGGCCCCTAAGATCCCACAATGAGCAGTTCTTC
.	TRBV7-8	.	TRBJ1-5	CASSALDAHFPSNQPQHF	TGTGCCAGCAGCGCATTAGACGCCCATTTTCCTAGCAATCAGCCCCAGCATTTT
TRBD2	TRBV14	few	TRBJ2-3	CASSRASGGGTDTQYF	TGTGCCAGCAGCCGGGCAAGTGGCGGGGGGACTGATACGCAGTATTTT
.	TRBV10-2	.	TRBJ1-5	CASSDRRRESFANQPQHF	TGCGCCAGCAGTGACAGGAGGCGCGAATCATTTGCCAATCAGCCCCAGCATTTT
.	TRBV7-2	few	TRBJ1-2	CASLVGGLHYGYTF	TGTGCCAGCCTTGTAGGGGGACTTCACTATGGCTACACCTTC
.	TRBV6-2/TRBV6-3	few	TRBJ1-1	CASSANQGSKNTEAFF	TGTGCCAGCAGTGCTAATCAGGGGAGCAAGAACACTGAAGCTTTCTTT
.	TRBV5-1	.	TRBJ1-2	CASSLGQSNGYTF	TGCGCCAGCAGCTTGGGACAGTCTAATGGCTACACCTTC
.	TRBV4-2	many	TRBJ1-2	CASSQELAYTF	TGTGCCAGCAGCCAAGAACTCGCCTACACCTTC
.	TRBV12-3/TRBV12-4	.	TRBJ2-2	CASSLFGLGAGELFF	TGTGCCAGCAGCCTTTTCGGGCTGGGGGCCGGGGAGCTGTTTTTT
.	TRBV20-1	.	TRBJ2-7	CSAGETRSSHEQYF	TGCAGTGCTGGGGAAACTCGGAGCTCCCACGAGCAGTACTTC
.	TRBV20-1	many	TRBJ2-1	CSARPLSYNEQFF	TGCAGTGCTAGGCCGCTCTCCTACAATGAGCAGTTCTTC
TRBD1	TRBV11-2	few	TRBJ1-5	CASSLAPGQYSNQPQHF	TGTGCCAGCAGCTTAGCTCCGGGACAGTATAGCAATCAGCCCCAGCATTTT
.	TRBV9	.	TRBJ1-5	CASSGRRSGQPQHF	TGTGCCAGCAGCGGAAGAAGGAGCGGTCAGCCCCAGCATTTT
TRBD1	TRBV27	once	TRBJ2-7	CASSFGTGGNEQYF	TGTGCCAGCAGTTTTGGGACAGGGGGCAACGAGCAGTACTTC
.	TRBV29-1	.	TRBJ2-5	CSVVSAQETQYF	TGCAGCGTTGTGTCGGCGCAAGAGACCCAGTACTTC
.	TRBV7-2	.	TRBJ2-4	CASSPVGEDIQYF	TGTGCCAGCAGTCCGGTCGGGGAAGACATTCAGTACTTC
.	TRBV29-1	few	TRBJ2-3	CSVVLGAGPDTQYF	TGCAGCGTTGTTTTAGGGGCAGGGCCAGATACGCAGTATTTT
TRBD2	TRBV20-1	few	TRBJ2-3	CSARDGVAGGLVDTQYF	TGCAGTGCTAGAGATGGGGTAGCGGGGGGTCTGGTAGATACGCAGTATTTT